This TCR beta chain was recovered during a study of T cell responses to AZD1222 COVID-19 vaccine. Findings and caveats of the study: No repertoire was sampled before or during the peak T cell response, only after it. Only five to seven AZD1222 recipients were seropositive at baseline.

V lost 0 bases to trimming and J lost 2 bases; unmatched junction nucleotides: 3. This CDR3 spans 15 amino acids. The germline CDR1 and CDR2 sequences are SGDLS and YYNGEE. A note on this clone: The antigen is not known.

Only in-frame clones appear in the TCRdb table, and some are missing; sequencing was by immunoSEQ multiplex PCR. The table for this sample gives over 130,000 clones. The gene calls are TRBV9 and TRBJ2-3; TRBD2 matches at 7 bases. The receptor was derived from an adult in good health. Material: peripheral blood. The CDR3 nucleotides read TGTGCCAGCAGCGTAGGCGGACTAGACACAGATACGCAGTATTTT. Translating gives CASSVGGLDTDTQYF.